These 29 T cell receptor beta chains came from one sample sequenced in a study of type 1 regulatory T cells. TCRdb itself ran the reads through MiXCR, one entry per CDR3 protein. This sample carries tens of thousands of distinct CDR3 sequences, approximately 51% of them seen once, and the ten largest clones take roughly 5%. The antigens for these receptors are not known. What was sequenced was cultured T cells, either the whole culture or a sorted T cell fraction (not recorded which). These receptors were collected from a human donor in good health.

The chain joins TRBV5-1 to TRBJ1-1; TRBD1 matches at 9 bases. V gave up 6 bases and J gave up 0 bases; unmatched junction bases: 3. Per germline, CDR1 SGHRS and CDR2 YFSETQ. The CDR3 loop spans 14 amino acids. Here the CDR3 DNA reads TGCGCCAGCAACAGGGGGCTCATGAACACTGAAGCTTTCTTT. This sequence encodes CASNRGLMNTEAFF.

This clonotype was seen only once. The rearrangement joins TRBV27 to TRBJ2-1; 8 bases map to TRBD1. V dropped 4 bases and J dropped 8; count of bases not matched to a gene: 10. Germline V gene lookup returns CDR1 MNHEY and CDR2 SMNVEV (reference sequence). The CDR3 has 15 amino acids. The CDR3 sequence is CASSYGRGRVDEQFF. The CDR3 nucleotides are TGTGCCAGCAGTTATGGCAGGGGGCGAGTGGATGAGCAGTTCTTC.

The chain has TRBV2 and TRBJ1-5, with D perhaps matching TRBD1 (5 bases). Trimming left V 4 bases short and J 4 bases short, with 11 bases between. Per germline, CDR1 SNHLY and CDR2 FYNNEI. The CDR3 totals 14 residues. CDR3 loop: CASSGSAGNQPQHF. The DNA of the CDR3 is TGTGCCAGCAGTGGGTCGGCAGGGAATCAGCCCCAGCATTTT.

This sequence joins TRBV10-3 and TRBJ1-1, with unresolved D. With 9 bases removed from V and 7 bases from J, the gap between germline ends came to 12 bases. This CDR3 is 11 amino acids long. Germline V lookup: CDR1 ENHRY, CDR2 SYGVKD. As DNA, the CDR3 is TGTGCCATTAAGACCGGGTTTGAAGCTTTCTTT. It specifies CAIKTGFEAFF.

This chain joins TRBV18 and TRBJ2-7; D perhaps matches TRBD1 (5 bases). Germline V gene sequence: CDR1 KGHSH, CDR2 LQKENI. This CDR3 has 16 amino acids. Trimming took 4 bases from V and 0 from J, leaving 16 bases between them. The CDR3 sequence is CASSQSPTANSYEQYF. The CDR3 DNA follows: TGTGCCAGCTCACAGAGTCCGACAGCCAACTCCTACGAGCAGTACTTC. The variable domain in full, completed from reference TRBV18 and TRBJ2-7, reads NAGVMQNPRHLVRRRGQEARLRCSPMKGHSHVYWYRQLPEEGLKFMVYLQKENIIDESGMPKERFSAEFPKEGPSILRIQQVVRGDSAAYFCASSQSPTANSYEQYFGPGTRLTVT.

The rearrangement uses TRBV6-5 and TRBJ2-6; D not resolved. V was trimmed by 4 bases and J by 0 bases, leaving 4 bases between them. The germline gives CDR1 MNHEY, CDR2 SVGAGI. The CDR3 length is 14 residues. The CDR3 loop reads CASSSSSGANVLTF. In nucleotides, the CDR3 is TGTGCCAGCAGTTCGTCCTCTGGGGCCAACGTCCTGACTTTC.

This clonotype was observed a few times. The rearrangement uses TRBV2 and TRBJ1-5, with unresolved D. V lost 1 base, J lost 1 base, and 8 bases lay in between. The CDR3 is 15 amino acids. Germline V gene data show CDR1 as SNHLY and CDR2 as FYNNEI. CDR3 sequence: CASSEGVLSNQPQHF. The CDR3 DNA sequence: TGTGCCAGCAGTGAAGGGGTATTGAGCAATCAGCCCCAGCATTTT.

The chain employs TRBV5-1 and TRBJ2-5, with D unclear. The CDR3 is 12 residues long. V gave up 0 bases and J gave up 2 bases, with 2 bases separating them. Germline V CDR1 and CDR2: SGHRS, YFSETQ. CDR3 nucleotide sequence: TGCGCCAGCAGCTTGGATCAAGAGACCCAGTACTTC. Protein sequence: CASSLDQETQYF.

This CDR3 is CASSPTGRPGRGSSYTF. The CDR3 nucleotides read TGCGCCAGCAGCCCGACAGGGCGCCCTGGCAGAGGATCGAGCTACACCTTC. The chain has TRBV4-1 and TRBJ1-2; TRBD1 matches at 7 bases. V lost 4 bases to trimming and J lost 9 bases; unmatched junction nucleotides: 20. CDR1 is MGHRA and CDR2 is YSYEKL in the germline V gene. CDR3 size: 17 residues.

This chain connects TRBV4-2 to TRBJ2-3; TRBD2 matches 7 bases. Germline V gene data show CDR1 as LGHNA and CDR2 as YNFKEQ. The J segment lost 4 bases and the V segment lost 2 bases, leaving 9 bases of the junction unmatched. This CDR3 has 16 residues. For the CDR3, the DNA is TGTGCCAGCAGCCAAAGTGGGCTAACTAGCGCAGATACGCAGTATTTT. This gives the protein CASSQSGLTSADTQYF.

The chain uses TRBV18 and TRBJ2-2; 7 bases are shared with TRBD2. Unmatched junction bases numbered 6, after V lost 4 bases and J lost 1 base. The germline gives CDR1 KGHSH, CDR2 LQKENI. The CDR3 has 16 amino acids. CDR3 sequence reads: CASSRSGARNTGELFF. Here the CDR3 DNA reads TGTGCCAGCTCACGAAGCGGGGCCAGGAACACCGGGGAGCTGTTTTTT.

This clonotype was seen a few times. The chain carries TRBV12-3 or TRBV12-4 and TRBJ1-5, with D tentatively TRBD1 (5 bases). This CDR3 is 16 amino acids long. V lost 0 bases to trimming and J lost 0 bases, with 9 bases between them. The CDR3 region has the DNA TGTGCCAGCAGTTTAGCAAGGACACTTAGCAATCAGCCCCAGCATTTT. It encodes CASSLARTLSNQPQHF.

V gene TRBV10-3 combines with J gene TRBJ2-1; 9 nucleotides line up with TRBD1. Germline CDR1 reads ENHRY; CDR2 reads SYGVKD. The CDR3 is made up of 17 amino acids. Unmatched junction bases numbered 13, after V lost 7 bases and J lost 3 bases. CDR3 in amino acids: CAIIRTGAIQSYNEQFF. DNA for the CDR3: TGTGCCATCATCAGGACAGGGGCCATACAAAGCTACAATGAGCAGTTCTTC.

This sequence joins TRBV18 and TRBJ1-6; 7 nucleotides agree with TRBD1. This CDR3 contains 14 residues. In germline, CDR1 is KGHSH, CDR2 LQKENI. V was clipped by 5 bases and J by 7 bases; unmatched bases: 5. The CDR3 nucleotides read TGTGCCAGCTCATTGACAGGGCAGAATTCACCCCTCCACTTT. This sequence encodes CASSLTGQNSPLHF.

The chain couples TRBV6-1 to TRBJ2-7, with TRBD1 matching over 9 bases. In germline, CDR1 is MNHNS, CDR2 SASEGT. This CDR3 region has 16 residues. V lost 3 bases, J lost 1 base, and 7 bases stayed unmatched. CDR3: CASSELGQGGSYEQYF. The CDR3, as DNA: TGTGCCAGCAGTGAGCTGGGACAGGGAGGATCCTACGAGCAGTACTTC.

In this sample, this clonotype turned up many times. This chain connects TRBV10-2 to TRBJ1-1, with a tentative D call TRBD1 (6 bases). Trimming took off 3 bases at V and 2 bases at J, with 13 bases between the two ends. Germline CDR1 reads WSHSY; CDR2 reads SAAADI. The CDR3 is 15 residues long. CDR3 residues: CASSDYHRVNTEAFF. The CDR3, as DNA: TGCGCCAGCAGTGATTACCACAGGGTAAACACTGAAGCTTTCTTT.

This clonotype is classed as medium-sized (0.01 to 0.1%). CDR3 sequence: CASSPGLGDQPQHF. CDR3 DNA: TGTGCCAGCTCACCGGGCCTTGGGGATCAGCCCCAGCATTTT. The gene calls are TRBV18 and TRBJ1-5; D not certain. CDR1 and CDR2 from the germline V gene are KGHSH and LQKENI. The CDR3 runs 14 residues. Trimming removed 3 bases at V and 5 bases at J, with 11 bases between. The full variable domain, with the rest looked up from reference TRBV18 and TRBJ1-5, is NAGVMQNPRHLVRRRGQEARLRCSPMKGHSHVYWYRQLPEEGLKFMVYLQKENIIDESGMPKERFSAEFPKEGPSILRIQQVVRGDSAAYFCASSPGLGDQPQHFGDGTRLSIL.

This chain links TRBV12-3 or TRBV12-4 with TRBJ2-3; weak D call: TRBD1 (6 bases). The CDR3 contains 18 residues. Trimming removed 6 bases at V and 2 bases at J, with 24 bases between. This chain's CDR3 is CASSFVDRLRGATDTQYF. DNA of the CDR3: TGTGCCAGCAGCTTCGTTGACCGACTCAGGGGTGCCACAGATACGCAGTATTTT.

V is TRBV6-5 and J is TRBJ2-7, with a possible D match to TRBD1 (5 bases). V shed 5 bases and J shed 6 bases, with 17 bases lying between them. Germline loops: CDR1 MNHEY, CDR2 SVGAGI. The CDR3 contains 14 residues. The CDR3 DNA is TGTGCCAGCAGTCCAACAGGCATATTGGTCGAGCAGTACTTC. It yields the protein CASSPTGILVEQYF.

This chain uses TRBV3-1 with TRBJ1-6, with D perhaps TRBD1 (5 bases). V lost 3 bases and J lost 7, with 10 bases in between. Germline V CDR1 and CDR2: LGHDT, YNNKEL (reference sequence). The length of the CDR3 is 14 residues. The CDR3 nucleotides are TGTGCCAGCAGCCAGGGGCACAGAAATTCACCCCTCCACTTT. Amino acid sequence: CASSQGHRNSPLHF.

The V call is TRBV11-2, the J call TRBJ1-4; D not certain. Germline CDR1 SGHAT, CDR2 FQNNGV. The CDR3 loop spans 12 amino acids. Deletions cut 8 bases from V and 8 bases from J, with 12 bases between. This chain's CDR3 is CASSRLEEKLFF. The CDR3 DNA reads as TGTGCCAGCTCAAGACTGGAGGAAAAACTGTTTTTT.

The chain joins TRBV5-1 to TRBJ2-7, with D hard to call. Germline CDR1 SGHRS, CDR2 YFSETQ. This CDR3 region has 12 residues. Trimming shortened V by 0 bases and J by 3 bases, and 4 bases separated the two germline ends. DNA of the CDR3: TGCGCCAGCAGCTTGGTGTACTACGAGCAGTACTTC. It is translated as CASSLVYYEQYF.

V gene TRBV4-2 combines with J gene TRBJ1-2, with D possibly being TRBD1 (6 bases). The V end lost 0 bases, the J end lost 12 bases, and 14 bases lay between the germline ends. Germline V gene data show CDR1 as LGHNA and CDR2 as YNFKEQ. The CDR3 contains 13 residues. In DNA, the CDR3 is TGTGCCAGCAGCCAAGATCTAGCTAGGGACAACACCTTC. Protein product: CASSQDLARDNTF.

The V call is TRBV12-3 or TRBV12-4, the J call TRBJ1-3; 9 bases match TRBD1. This CDR3 is built from 15 residues. Trimming at V came to 6 bases and at J to 5 bases, leaving 8 bases not matched to a gene. The CDR3 nucleotides read TGTGCCAGCAGGACAACAGGGGGCTCACGAAACACCATATATTTT. Translated: CASRTTGGSRNTIYF.

Concerning this clonotype: With a much larger clone just one base away, this may be a read error. The chain couples TRBV5-1 to TRBJ1-1, with 9 bases lining up with TRBD1. The CDR3 has 16 amino acids. Germline V gene sequence: CDR1 SGHRS, CDR2 YFSETQ. J was trimmed by 4 bases and V by 4 bases; bases with no gene match: 11. The CDR3 region is CASSPPGQGVGTEAFF. The CDR3 DNA reads as TGCGCCAGCAGCCCTCCGGGACAGGGAGTGGGCACTGAAGCTTTCTTT.

This clonotype was recorded at least ten times. The chain links TRBV2 to TRBJ1-1; tentatively, D is TRBD1 (5 bases). CDR1 SNHLY and CDR2 FYNNEI come from the germline V gene. This CDR3 is 15 amino acids long. Trimming took off 0 bases at V and 4 bases at J, with 12 bases between the two ends. The CDR3 region is CASSEAGGHLTEAFF. The CDR3 DNA is TGTGCCAGCAGTGAAGCAGGAGGACACCTCACTGAAGCTTTCTTT.

The chain joins TRBV7-9 to TRBJ1-1; D might be TRBD1 (6 bases). Per germline, CDR1 SEHNR and CDR2 FQNEAQ (reference sequence). The V end lost 4 bases, the J end lost 1 base, and 16 bases lay between the germline ends. The CDR3 extends over 16 amino acids. The CDR3 coding sequence is TGTGCCAGCAGCTCTAAACAGGGTTGGACGAACACTGAAGCTTTCTTT. Protein product: CASSSKQGWTNTEAFF.

The chain has TRBV20-1 and TRBJ2-1, with D uncertain. Trimming stripped 3 bases from V and 8 bases from J, with 14 bases between. CDR1 is DFQATT, CDR2 SNEGSKA, per germline (reference sequence). The CDR3 sequence is 13 residues long. For the CDR3, the DNA is TGCAGTGCTAGCGGCCCAACCGACTATGAGCAGTTCTTC. This codes for CSASGPTDYEQFF.

This clonotype was recorded once. J is TRBJ1-1 and V is TRBV5-1; 7 bases map to TRBD1. The V gene end was trimmed by 3 bases and the J gene end by 7 bases; junction bases not matched to a gene: 9. The CDR3 consists of 14 residues. CDR1 and CDR2 from the germline V gene are SGHRS and YFSETQ. The CDR3 reads CASSSDGGGSEAFF. The CDR3, as DNA: TGCGCCAGCAGCTCGGATGGAGGGGGCAGTGAAGCTTTCTTT. The whole variable domain, remainder taken from reference TRBV5-1 and TRBJ1-1, is KAGVTQTPRYLIKTRGQQVTLSCSPISGHRSVSWYQQTPGQGLQFLFEYFSETQRNKGNFPGRFSGRQFSNSRSEMNVSTLELGDSALYLCASSSDGGGSEAFFGQGTRLTVV.